A selection of T cell receptor beta chains follows, all from one sample in a study of glioma-infiltrating T cells. MiXCR, applied by TCRdb to the multiplex PCR reads, yields one record per CDR3 protein. The sample has under 150,000 distinct CDR3 sequences; more than 20% are singletons. Sample: glioma tissue, nonneoplastic brain tissue, or PBMCs (not recorded which). Receptor source: a human donor with low-grade glioma or glioblastoma, undergoing nonglioma brain surgery, or in good health (not recorded which). Each CDR3 is given with its conserved first and last residue. Each record gives: J gene, clone size, CDR3 length, V gene, D gene, CDR3 protein, CDR3 DNA. The D gene is left open where the match is weak. Only part of the rows carry a size: once, few, many, or a class if the clone is expanded.

TRBJ1-1	few	15	TRBV14	NA	CASSQDAGFRSEAFF	TGTGCCAGCAGCCAAGACGCAGGGTTCCGCTCTGAAGCTTTCTTT
TRBJ2-5	few	12	TRBV20-1	NA	CSAGRGEKTQYF	TGCAGTGCTGGAAGGGGGGAGAAGACCCAGTACTTC
TRBJ2-1	NA	12	TRBV28	NA	CASSLLGARWFF	TGTGCCAGCAGTTTATTGGGTGCAAGGTGGTTCTTC
TRBJ1-6	few	16	TRBV5-4	NA	CASSLYGGSYNSPLHF	TGTGCCAGCAGCCTCTACGGAGGCTCCTATAATTCACCCCTCCACTTT
TRBJ1-5	NA	15	TRBV28	NA	CASRPIMRTSQPQHF	TGTGCCAGCAGGCCCATTATGAGGACGTCGCAGCCCCAGCATTTT
TRBJ2-1	once	15	TRBV3-1	TRBD2	CASYRLSGGLNEQFF	TGTGCCAGCTACCGACTTTCCGGGGGGTTAAATGAGCAGTTCTTC
TRBJ1-2	few	15	TRBV2	TRBD1	CASSPRDGQDFGYTF	TGTGCCAGCAGTCCACGCGACGGACAGGATTTTGGCTACACCTTC
TRBJ1-5	few	17	TRBV6-4	NA	CAISASRGTYSNQPQHF	TGTGCCATCAGTGCATCGAGGGGGACTTATAGCAATCAGCCCCAGCATTTT
TRBJ2-3	few	13	TRBV27	NA	CASSSTSTDTQYF	TGTGCCAGCAGTTCAACTAGCACAGATACGCAGTATTTT
TRBJ1-4	once	13	TRBV5-4	TRBD1	CASSSDRAEKLFF	TGTGCCAGCAGCTCGGACAGGGCTGAAAAACTGTTTTTT
TRBJ1-1	NA	13	TRBV7-3	NA	CASSSSFGAEAFF	TGTGCCAGCAGCTCCTCCTTCGGCGCTGAAGCTTTCTTT
TRBJ1-2	few	13	TRBV24-1	TRBD1	CATSTGTGYGYTF	TGTGCCACCAGCACCGGGACAGGCTATGGCTACACCTTC
TRBJ2-6	few	14	TRBV11-3	NA	CASSLAGGANVLTF	TGTGCCAGCAGCTTAGCAGGTGGGGCCAACGTCCTGACTTTC
TRBJ2-2	few	18	TRBV6-5	NA	CASSWRRSGTANTGELFF	TGTGCCAGTAGTTGGCGTCGTTCCGGGACGGCGAACACCGGGGAGCTGTTTTTT
TRBJ1-5	NA	17	TRBV6-2/TRBV6-3	NA	CASSFPRTGYSNQPQHF	TGTGCCAGCAGTTTCCCCCGGACCGGTTATAGCAATCAGCCCCAGCATTTT
TRBJ1-1	NA	13	TRBV29-1	NA	CSVSQKGGTEAFF	TGCAGCGTTAGTCAGAAAGGGGGAACTGAAGCTTTCTTT
TRBJ2-1	NA	16	TRBV24-1	TRBD2	CATRPRSGGGYNEQLF	TGTGCCACCAGACCCCGGTCGGGGGGGGGGTACAATGAGCAGCTCTTC
TRBJ2-2	NA	14	TRBV4-1	NA	CASSQGTVVGELFF	TGCGCCAGCAGCCAAGGGACAGTAGTCGGGGAGCTGTTTTTT
TRBJ1-5	NA	15	TRBV5-1	TRBD1	CASSLMTGENQPQHF	TGCGCCAGCAGCTTGATGACAGGGGAAAATCAGCCCCAGCATTTT
TRBJ2-3	NA	13	TRBV7-2	NA	CASSAGRGDTQYF	TGTGCCAGCAGCGCTGGCCGGGGCGATACGCAGTATTTT
TRBJ1-2	NA	15	TRBV4-1	NA	CASSQAPGTLNGYTF	TGCGCCAGCAGCCAAGCTCCAGGGACCCTAAATGGCTACACCTTC
TRBJ1-1	many	14	TRBV2	TRBD1	CASRSGQGRTEAFF	TGTGCCAGCAGAAGTGGACAGGGGCGCACTGAAGCTTTCTTT
TRBJ2-1	NA	17	TRBV7-9	NA	CASGLRGRRTVQETQFF	TGTGCCAGCGGCTTAAGGGGTCGGAGGACGGTCCAAGAGACCCAGTTCTTC
TRBJ2-5	many	11	TRBV12-3/TRBV12-4	NA	CASSRGTSQYF	TGTGCCAGCAGTCGCGGGACTTCCCAGTACTTC
TRBJ2-2	few	13	TRBV6-1	TRBD1	CAGRTGRSGELFF	TGTGCTGGCCGGACAGGGCGGTCCGGGGAGCTGTTTTTT
TRBJ1-5	NA	14	TRBV5-8	NA	CASRPVLVYQPQHF	TGTGCCAGCAGACCAGTCTTGGTCTATCAGCCCCAGCATTTT